This passage covers 18 T cell receptor beta chains from one sample sequenced in a study of blood T cell repertoires in COVID-19. Assay: immunoSEQ multiplex PCR; the TCRdb copy retains only in-frame clones and omits some. The sample includes 150,000 to 190,000 clones, 80% seen only once; the top ten take 0.45% to 0.6%. Source material: peripheral blood. The receptors here all came from a man in his sixties with acute or convalescent COVID-19.

The genes are TRBV7-3 and TRBJ1-5; no firm D call. The CDR3 consists of 15 residues. Germline assignment: CDR1 SGHTA and CDR2 FQGTGA. V was clipped by 6 bases and J by 3 bases, with 15 bases between them. The CDR3 nucleotides are TGTGCCAGCAGACGAGGACTTTCTACCAATCAGCCCCAGCATTTT. This gives the protein CASRRGLSTNQPQHF.

CDR3 residues: CASSRNRGDTQYF. In DNA form, the CDR3 reads TGTGCCAGCAGTCGCAACAGGGGGGATACGCAGTATTTT. The chain has TRBV7-2 and TRBJ2-3; 8 nucleotides agree with TRBD1. The CDR3 runs to 13 residues. Per the germline V gene, CDR1 is SGHTA and CDR2 is FQGNSA. With V trimmed by 6 bases and J by 6 bases, 5 bases remained unmatched.

V gene TRBV28 combines with J gene TRBJ1-2; D uncertain. The CDR3 spans 12 residues. V was trimmed by 4 bases and J by 4 bases, leaving 7 bases between them. Germline V gene sequence: CDR1 MDHEN, CDR2 SYDVKM. CDR3 in DNA: TGTGCCAGCAGTTCAGGAACCTATGGCTACACCTTC. Translation gives CASSSGTYGYTF.

This clone was seen only a few times. Other DNA sequences within the sample encode an identical CDR3. The chain links TRBV5-6 to TRBJ2-7, with D hard to call. V lost 0 bases to trimming and J lost 0 bases, with 7 bases between them. Germline CDR1 SGHDT, CDR2 YYEEEE. The CDR3 consists of 14 residues. CDR3: CASSLAGSSYEQYF. The CDR3 bases are TGTGCCAGCAGCTTGGCAGGATCCTCCTACGAGCAGTACTTC.

In DNA, the CDR3 is TGTGCCAGCAGTTTACAGGGTACAGATACGCAGTATTTT. Translated, it gives CASSLQGTDTQYF. The chain employs TRBV28 and TRBJ2-3; the D gene is possibly TRBD1 (5 bases). Germline CDR1 and CDR2: MDHEN and SYDVKM. The V end lost 2 bases, the J end lost 3 bases, and 6 bases lay between the germline ends. The CDR3 runs to 13 residues.

V usage is TRBV5-1 and J usage is TRBJ2-7; D may be TRBD2 (5 bases). The germline V gene encodes CDR1 SGHRS and CDR2 YFSETQ. Trimming took 3 bases from V and 2 from J, leaving 12 bases between them. This CDR3 has 14 residues. CDR3 bases: TGCGCCAGCAGCTCTGGACTGGTACCCTACGAGCAGTACTTC. Its protein is CASSSGLVPYEQYF.

The gene calls are TRBV9 and TRBJ2-6, with TRBD1 identical over 7 bases. CDR1 and CDR2 (germline): SGDLS, YYNGEE. V shed 4 bases and J 0 bases; nucleotides not matched to a gene: 10. The CDR3 consists of 18 residues. The CDR3 sequence is CASSLTGTDPSGANVLTF. The CDR3 coding sequence is TGTGCCAGCAGCTTAACCGGGACAGACCCCTCTGGGGCCAACGTCCTGACTTTC.

The chain employs TRBV7-2 and TRBJ2-5, with TRBD2 identical over 10 bases. The CDR3 loop spans 15 amino acids. After removal of 4 bases from V and 5 bases from J, the junction contained 7 bases not matched to a gene. Germline assignment: CDR1 SGHTA and CDR2 FQGNSA. The CDR3 spells CASSSWTSGGETQYF. The CDR3 DNA follows: TGTGCCAGCAGCTCCTGGACTAGCGGAGGGGAGACCCAGTACTTC.

There are a few counts of this clone. The chain combines TRBV14 with TRBJ1-6, with TRBD1 matching over 9 bases. The CDR3 loop spans 15 amino acids. V was pared by 3 bases and J by 9 bases, with 6 bases of the junction left unmatched. Germline V lookup: CDR1 SGHDN, CDR2 FVKESK. CDR3 residues: CASSQETGGVSPLHF. DNA of the CDR3: TGTGCCAGCAGCCAGGAGACAGGGGGAGTTTCACCCCTCCACTTT.

The chain joins TRBV4-3 to TRBJ1-6; 10 bases are a match to TRBD1. The length of the CDR3 is 15 residues. The V and J ends lost 6 bases and 10 bases, in that order; junction bases with no gene match: 9. The V gene's germline CDR1 is LGHNA and CDR2 YSLEER. For the CDR3, the DNA is TGCGCCAGCAGTGGACAGGGGGATCATGGCTCACCCCTCCACTTT. This translates into CASSGQGDHGSPLHF.

The chain combines TRBV7-9 with TRBJ1-1; D ambiguous. Germline V gene sequence: CDR1 SEHNR, CDR2 FQNEAQ (reference sequence). This CDR3 region has 15 residues. V was pared by 10 bases and J by 3 bases, with 21 bases between. The CDR3 loop reads CATIPGPGADTEAFF. Written as DNA, the CDR3 is TGTGCCACTATCCCAGGCCCGGGAGCGGACACTGAAGCTTTCTTT.

The rearrangement links TRBV6-6 to TRBJ2-1; weak D call: TRBD2 (6 bases). Per germline, CDR1 MNHNY and CDR2 SVGAGI (reference sequence). Trimming took 6 bases from V and 0 from J, leaving 12 bases between them. The CDR3 is 15 residues long. CDR3 coding DNA: TGTGCCAGCAGGCCTAGCGCGAGCTCCTACAATGAGCAGTTCTTC. Translating gives CASRPSASSYNEQFF.

In this sample, this clone turned up a few times. This sequence joins TRBV6-2 or TRBV6-3 and TRBJ2-4, with a possible D match to TRBD2 (5 bases). There are 17 residues in the CDR3. V was shortened by 2 bases and J by 0 bases, with 14 bases between the two germline ends. Germline V gene lookup returns CDR1 MNHEY and CDR2 SVGEGT. The CDR3 DNA sequence: TGTGCCAGCAGTTACAGCGATGGGAGCCGAGCCAAAAACATTCAGTACTTC. It codes for CASSYSDGSRAKNIQYF.

V usage is TRBV11-2 and J usage is TRBJ2-7, with 7 bases that match TRBD2. The germline gives CDR1 SGHAT, CDR2 FQNNGV. V dropped 6 bases and J dropped 9; count of bases not matched to a gene: 11. The CDR3 contains 13 residues. CDR3 in amino acids: CASSLTQPGGQYF. Written as DNA, the CDR3 is TGTGCCAGCAGTCTTACCCAACCGGGGGGGCAGTACTTC.

J is TRBJ2-6 and V is TRBV15; D is perhaps TRBD1 (6 bases). V lost 1 base and J lost 4, with 17 bases in between. Germline CDR1 LNHNV, CDR2 YYDKDF (reference sequence). This CDR3 region has 18 residues. CDR3 nucleotide sequence: TGTGCCACCAGCAGAGTGGGAAGAGGGGGTGCAGGGGCCAACGTCCTGACTTTC. Its translation: CATSRVGRGGAGANVLTF.

This clone occurred a few times. The chain couples TRBV11-3 to TRBJ1-6; TRBD1 might be the D (5 bases). This CDR3 is 16 amino acids long. CDR1 and CDR2 (germline): SGHNT, YENEEA. Deletions cut 5 bases from V and 7 bases from J, with 18 bases between. CDR3 sequence: CASSHQPGGLNSPLHF. For the CDR3, the DNA is TGTGCCAGCAGCCACCAACCGGGGGGATTGAATTCACCCCTCCACTTT.

Here the CDR3 reads CASSLTDGNTIYF. The CDR3 DNA is TGTGCCAGCAGTCTGACAGACGGAAACACCATATATTTT. The chain joins TRBV2 to TRBJ1-3; D perhaps matches TRBD1 (5 bases). The germline CDR1 and CDR2 sequences are SNHLY and FYNNEI. V lost 5 bases, J lost 4 bases, and 9 bases lay in between. There are 13 residues in the CDR3.

The rearrangement joins TRBV15 to TRBJ1-3; a weak D match, TRBD1 (5 bases). V dropped 1 base and J dropped 8 bases, with 12 bases sitting between them. The CDR3 loop spans 14 amino acids. The germline CDR1 and CDR2 sequences are LNHNV and YYDKDF (reference sequence). The CDR3 protein is CATSRGGWGDTIYF. CDR3 bases: TGTGCCACCAGCAGAGGAGGTTGGGGGGACACCATATATTTT.